This TCR beta chain is drawn from a study of T cells in women clearing cervical HPV infection. Study findings and constraints: Richness differences could reflect unmeasured T-cell content per sample. CIN3+ cases had significantly higher TCR repertoire richness than controls, but evenness did not differ.

The repertoire was sequenced with immunoSEQ multiplex PCR; TCRdb's copy has only in-frame clones and lacks some. Reported are some 31,000 clones; the ten largest clones contain 2.5% to 3.5%. V was pared by 5 bases and J by 8 bases, with 13 bases between. CDR1 is SEHNR and CDR2 is FQNEAQ in the germline V gene (reference sequence). The length of the CDR3 is 13 residues. About this clone: Its specificity is not known. The read terminates 3 residues before the CDR3 end, so the remaining end is supplied by the germline J gene.

All participants had a single incident cervical HPV16 infection, and prevalent HPV16 infections were excluded. The sequence was obtained from a woman between 18 and 70 years old with a cervical HPV16 infection that either progressed to CIN3+ or cleared (not recorded which). The sequenced sample was blood buffy coat. J is TRBJ2-1 and V is TRBV7-9; perhaps TRBD2 as D (5 bases). The CDR3 loop is CASSGDYVYEQFF. The CDR3 bases that were read are TGTGCCAGCAGCGGTGACTACGTCTATGAG.